This paragraph covers one TCR beta chain sequence. Its antigen remains unidentified. These data originate in a study of CD4+ T cells in melanoma. Here immunoSEQ multiplex PCR was the method, and the copy in TCRdb shows in-frame clones only, minus some. The sample records about 10,000 clones, roughly 60% being singletons. Study-wide results and limits: Neoantigen-specific CD4+ T cells in melanoma reportedly had diverse differentiation states.

V was cut by 4 bases and J by 7 bases, with 8 bases left in between. Germline V gene lookup returns CDR1 SEHNR and CDR2 FQNEAQ (reference sequence). CDR3 length: 12 amino acids. The V gene is TRBV7-9, the J gene TRBJ2-1; the D is unclear. The clonotype comes from a human donor with melanoma. Material: cells from a culture (not recorded whether cultured in vitro). The CDR3 bases are TGTGCCAGCAGCTCAGTAGGTAATGAGCAGTTCTTC. The encoded protein is CASSSVGNEQFF.